Below, one T cell receptor beta chain is given with its context. The data belong to a study of CD8 T cells in Susac syndrome. Treatment-naive patients with stable or active relapsing-remitting disease served as multiple sclerosis controls. The RNA input was about 0.5 to 1 ug, and it was reverse transcribed with random hexamers. Using its own MiXCR run on the immunoSEQ multiplex PCR reads, TCRdb lists one record per CDR3 protein. In the table there are hundreds of thousands of distinct CDR3 sequences, more than 70% of which are singletons. Germline loops: CDR1 SGHNT, CDR2 YYREEE (reference sequence). V lost 0 bases and J lost 4; bases outside the gene matches: 6. The CDR3 spans 16 residues.

This chain connects TRBV5-4 to TRBJ2-2; 7 bases map to TRBD2. The receptor's source is a human donor with multiple sclerosis. The source material was CD8+ T cells from PBMCs. CDR3 region: CASSLVRGRGTGELFF. Here the CDR3 DNA reads TGTGCCAGCAGCTTGGTGAGAGGGAGGGGCACCGGGGAGCTGTTTTTT.